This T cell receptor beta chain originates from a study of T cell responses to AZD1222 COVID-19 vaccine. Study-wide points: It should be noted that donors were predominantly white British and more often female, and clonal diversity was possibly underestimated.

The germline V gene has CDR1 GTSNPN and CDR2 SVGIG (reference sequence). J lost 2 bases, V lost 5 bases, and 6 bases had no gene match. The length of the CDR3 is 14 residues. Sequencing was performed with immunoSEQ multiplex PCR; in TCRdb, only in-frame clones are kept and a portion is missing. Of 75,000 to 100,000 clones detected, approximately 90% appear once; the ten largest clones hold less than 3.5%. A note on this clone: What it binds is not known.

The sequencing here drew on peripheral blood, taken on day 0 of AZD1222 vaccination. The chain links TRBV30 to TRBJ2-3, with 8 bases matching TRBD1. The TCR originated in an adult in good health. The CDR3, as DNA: TGTGCCTGGGGGACAGGAGGAACCACAGATACGCAGTATTTT. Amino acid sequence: CAWGTGGTTDTQYF.